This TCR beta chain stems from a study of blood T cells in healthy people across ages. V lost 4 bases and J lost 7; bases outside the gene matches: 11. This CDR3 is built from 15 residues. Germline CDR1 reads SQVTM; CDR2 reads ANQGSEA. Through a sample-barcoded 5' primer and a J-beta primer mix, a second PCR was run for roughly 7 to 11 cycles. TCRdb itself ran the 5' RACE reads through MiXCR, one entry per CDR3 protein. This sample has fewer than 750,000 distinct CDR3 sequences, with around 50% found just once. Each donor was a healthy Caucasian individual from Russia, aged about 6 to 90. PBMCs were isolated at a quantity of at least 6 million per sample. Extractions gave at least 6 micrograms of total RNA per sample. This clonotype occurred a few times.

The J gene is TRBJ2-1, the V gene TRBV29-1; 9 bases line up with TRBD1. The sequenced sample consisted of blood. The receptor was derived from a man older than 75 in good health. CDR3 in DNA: TGCAGCGTTGGGGAGGGGAACAGGGGGCGAAATGAGCAGTTCTTC. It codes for CSVGEGNRGRNEQFF.